These 22 T cell receptor beta chains originate from one sample sequenced in a study of cytomegalovirus exposure and HLA in healthy donors. Vbeta (60) and Jbeta (13) primers were used in the PCR. The method was immunoSEQ multiplex PCR; TCRdb's version includes in-frame clones alone and lacks a portion of them. The sample records just over 200,000 clones, 70% to 85% being singletons. Sequencing was done on a sample of PBMCs. These receptors were collected from a man aged 50-60 years in good health and CMV-seronegative.

The chain combines TRBV27 with TRBJ1-1; D perhaps matches TRBD1 (6 bases). V lost 6 bases to trimming and J lost 3 bases, with 14 bases between them. This CDR3 region has 14 residues. Germline values: CDR1 MNHEY, CDR2 SMNVEV (reference sequence). The CDR3 reads CASSLAGAHTEAFF. The CDR3 DNA reads as TGTGCCAGCAGCCTTGCAGGGGCCCACACTGAAGCTTTCTTT.

This chain connects TRBV9 to TRBJ2-7; no clear D gene. CDR3 length: 14 amino acids. Trimming left V 0 bases short and J 2 bases short, with 9 bases between. Germline CDR1 SGDLS, CDR2 YYNGEE. As DNA, the CDR3 is TGTGCCAGCAGCGTAGACAGCCGCACCTACGAGCAGTACTTC. Residues: CASSVDSRTYEQYF.

J is TRBJ2-7 and V is TRBV4-1; TRBD2 agrees at 8 bases. Per germline, CDR1 MGHRA and CDR2 YSYEKL. This CDR3 is built from 15 residues. V shed 4 bases and J 0 bases; nucleotides not matched to a gene: 5. DNA for the CDR3: TGCGCCAGCAGCCGAATACTAGCGGCCTCCTACGAGCAGTACTTC. Protein: CASSRILAASYEQYF.

The chain has TRBV10-3 and TRBJ2-1; 9 bases line up with TRBD1. After removal of 5 bases from V and 1 base from J, the junction contained 9 bases not matched to a gene. This CDR3 region has 17 residues. CDR1 is ENHRY and CDR2 is SYGVKD in the germline V gene. The CDR3 here is CAISTGLGTGSYNEQFF. The CDR3 coding sequence is TGTGCCATCAGTACAGGCCTCGGGACAGGGTCCTACAATGAGCAGTTCTTC.

There are a few counts of this clone. The chain recombines TRBV11-2 with TRBJ2-1, with no clear D. The CDR3 is 19 residues long. Trimming took off 5 bases at V and 1 base at J, with 24 bases between the two ends. Germline-derived CDR1 and CDR2 are SGHAT and FQNNGV. CDR3 residues: CASSHPREKARRSYNEQFF. The DNA for the CDR3 is TGTGCCAGCAGCCACCCGCGCGAGAAAGCGCGGAGATCCTACAATGAGCAGTTCTTC.

The chain joins TRBV18 to TRBJ2-7; D is perhaps TRBD2 (6 bases). The CDR3 covers 12 residues. Germline values: CDR1 KGHSH, CDR2 LQKENI. V was cut by 0 bases and J by 12 bases, with 12 bases left in between. This CDR3 is CASSPPEGRAYF. In DNA form, the CDR3 reads TGTGCCAGCTCACCACCGGAGGGCCGGGCGTACTTC.

The rearrangement links TRBV7-6 to TRBJ2-1; 9 positions match TRBD2. The V segment lost 1 base and the J segment 9 bases; nucleotides outside the gene matches: 7. CDR1 and CDR2 (germline): SGHVS, FNYEAQ. This CDR3 contains 15 residues. This chain's CDR3 is CASSLGAGGLGEQFF. Written as DNA, the CDR3 is TGTGCCAGCAGCTTAGGTGCGGGAGGGCTCGGTGAGCAGTTCTTC.

The chain recombines TRBV2 with TRBJ2-6; D possibly corresponds to TRBD1 (5 bases). Between the trimmed V and J ends, which lost 5 bases and 0 bases, there was a span of 14 bases. CDR1 and CDR2 from the germline V gene are SNHLY and FYNNEI. The CDR3 runs 17 residues. CDR3 coding DNA: TGTGCCAGCAGTTTAAGAGACGGACACTCTGGGGCCAACGTCCTGACTTTC. Translating gives CASSLRDGHSGANVLTF.

The J gene is TRBJ1-5, the V gene TRBV5-6; TRBD1 is a possible D gene (5 bases). Germline V lookup: CDR1 SGHDT, CDR2 YYEEEE. This CDR3 contains 14 residues. V was cut by 4 bases and J by 4 bases, with 12 bases left in between. This CDR3 is CASSPDGTNQPQHF. The CDR3 DNA reads as TGTGCCAGCAGCCCGGACGGGACTAATCAGCCCCAGCATTTT.

The chain uses TRBV5-8 and TRBJ2-5; TRBD1 matches 10 bases. From germline, CDR1 is SGHTS and CDR2 YDEGEE. The CDR3 runs to 16 residues. The V gene end was trimmed by 3 bases and the J gene end by 4 bases; junction bases not matched to a gene: 9. The DNA for the CDR3 is TGTGCCAGCAGCTCGGGACAGGGGCTTGTTCGAGAGACCCAGTACTTC. As protein: CASSSGQGLVRETQYF.

The chain combines TRBV4-2 with TRBJ1-4; tentative D call: TRBD1 (5 bases). This CDR3 is built from 17 residues. Trimming left V 0 bases short and J 8 bases short, with 19 bases between. Germline V lookup: CDR1 LGHNA, CDR2 YNFKEQ. DNA of the CDR3: TGTGCCAGCAGCCAAGATTTGGTAGGGCAGGGTTCGGAAAAACTGTTTTTT. Amino acid sequence: CASSQDLVGQGSEKLFF.

This chain uses TRBV7-9 with TRBJ2-1, with 12 positions matching TRBD2. Germline trimming cut 3 bases from V and 6 bases from J; bases unmatched to any gene: 3. This CDR3 is built from 15 residues. Germline lookup yields CDR1 SEHNR and CDR2 FQNEAQ (reference sequence). Here the CDR3 DNA reads TGTGCCAGCAGCTTGGTGACTAGCGGGAGCAATGAGCAGTTCTTC. The encoded protein is CASSLVTSGSNEQFF.

The chain recombines TRBV7-9 with TRBJ1-1, with D possibly TRBD1 on 6 matching bases. With 2 bases removed from V and 4 bases from J, the gap between germline ends came to 17 bases. This CDR3 has 16 amino acids. The germline CDR1 and CDR2 sequences are SEHNR and FQNEAQ (reference sequence). The CDR3 sequence is CASSLLGTNKGTEAFF. Written as DNA, the CDR3 is TGTGCCAGCAGCTTACTCGGGACAAACAAGGGCACTGAAGCTTTCTTT.

This rearrangement joins TRBV5-1 to TRBJ2-7, with a weak D call TRBD1 (7 bases). This CDR3 is built from 15 residues. V lost 0 bases to trimming and J lost 6 bases, with 16 bases between them. Germline CDR1 SGHRS, CDR2 YFSETQ. CDR3: CASSLATFQGGEQYF. The CDR3 region has the DNA TGCGCCAGCAGCTTGGCGACCTTCCAGGGGGGCGAGCAGTACTTC.

This rearrangement joins TRBV7-9 to TRBJ2-7; 7 bases agree with TRBD1. CDR1 and CDR2 (germline): SEHNR, FQNEAQ (reference sequence). The CDR3 has 14 amino acids. Trimming cost V 10 bases and J 0 bases; bases outside gene matches: 9. For the CDR3, the DNA is TGTGCCACGAACCCGACAGGGAACTCCTACGAGCAGTACTTC. This gives the protein CATNPTGNSYEQYF.

This sequence joins TRBV6-1 and TRBJ2-7, with D possibly matching TRBD2 (6 bases). The germline CDR1 and CDR2 sequences are MNHNS and SASEGT. Trimming removed 9 bases at V and 3 bases at J, with 21 bases between. CDR3 size: 15 residues. The CDR3 nucleotides read TGTGCCAGTTTTGTGTTTGGGGGGAGAGACTACGAGCAGTACTTC. Translated, it gives CASFVFGGRDYEQYF.

This sequence joins TRBV2 and TRBJ2-5, with a tentative D call TRBD2 (5 bases). Germline CDR1 is SNHLY and CDR2 is FYNNEI. This CDR3 is built from 14 residues. Trimming pared 6 bases from V and 2 bases from J, leaving 13 bases between. CDR3 bases: TGTGCCAGCAGGAGAGGGTCTGGACAAGAGACCCAGTACTTC. Translating it yields CASRRGSGQETQYF.

The chain combines TRBV27 with TRBJ2-2; 14 bases are a match to TRBD2. After removal of 4 bases from V and 8 bases from J, the junction contained 6 bases not matched to a gene. Germline lookup yields CDR1 MNHEY and CDR2 SMNVEV (reference sequence). The CDR3 loop spans 16 amino acids. The CDR3 sequence: CASSSGTSGSMGELFF. CDR3 nucleotide sequence: TGTGCCAGCAGTTCCGGGACTAGCGGGAGTATGGGGGAGCTGTTTTTT.

This chain connects TRBV7-9 to TRBJ1-1; D is unclear. This CDR3 has 14 amino acids. The germline V gene has CDR1 SEHNR and CDR2 FQNEAQ (reference sequence). Between the trimmed V and J ends, which lost 3 bases and 4 bases, there was a span of 12 bases. CDR3 residues: CASSLILSGTEAFF. The CDR3 DNA is TGTGCCAGCAGCTTGATTCTTTCGGGCACTGAAGCTTTCTTT.

V is TRBV25-1 and J is TRBJ2-3, with TRBD1 identical over 10 bases. The V segment lost 4 bases and the J segment 5 bases; nucleotides outside the gene matches: 6. The CDR3 loop spans 15 amino acids. CDR1 and CDR2 from the germline V gene are MGHDK and SYGVNS. The CDR3 reads CASSGAGTGVDTQYF. DNA for the CDR3: TGTGCCAGCAGTGGTGCCGGGACAGGGGTAGATACGCAGTATTTT. The variable domain in full, completed from reference TRBV25-1 and TRBJ2-3, reads EADIYQTPRYLVIGTGKKITLECSQTMGHDKMYWYQQDPGMELHLIHYSYGVNSTEKGDLSSESTVSRIRTEHFPLTLESARPSHTSQYLCASSGAGTGVDTQYFGPGTRLTVL.

V is TRBV19 and J is TRBJ1-3; tentatively, D is TRBD1 (6 bases). Germline-derived CDR1 and CDR2 are LNHDA and SQIVND (reference sequence). The germline V and J ends were trimmed by 7 bases and 0 bases, with 10 bases remaining between them. This CDR3 has 14 residues. The CDR3 coding sequence is TGTGCCAGTACGGACAGAGACTCTGGAAACACCATATATTTT. Protein product: CASTDRDSGNTIYF.

V is TRBV2 and J is TRBJ1-2; a weak D match, TRBD1 (5 bases). Trimming pared 3 bases from V and 8 bases from J, leaving 16 bases between. The CDR3 spans 14 residues. CDR1 and CDR2 from the germline V gene are SNHLY and FYNNEI. The CDR3: CASSEKGLPNGYTF. In DNA, the CDR3 is TGTGCCAGCAGTGAGAAGGGGCTGCCGAACGGCTACACCTTC.